These T cell receptor beta chains were read from a single sample in a study of cytomegalovirus exposure and HLA in healthy donors. The method was immunoSEQ multiplex PCR; TCRdb's version includes in-frame clones alone and lacks a portion of them. There are 150,000 or so clones in the sample, with 1% to 1.5% held by the top ten. What was sequenced was PBMCs. Receptors originate from a woman aged 60-75 years in good health and CMV-seronegative. Each CDR3 is given with its conserved first and last residue. The order of the fields is CDR3 protein, CDR3 DNA, D gene, J gene, V gene. The D gene is left open where the match is weak.

CSVGTGTGRNGYTF | TGCAGCGTCGGGACCGGGACAGGGAGGAATGGCTACACCTTC | TRBD1 | TRBJ1-2 | TRBV29-1
CASSTPGLGAYGYTF | TGTGCCAGTAGTACCCCAGGGCTGGGGGCCTATGGCTACACCTTC | . | TRBJ1-2 | TRBV19
CASSLVPQNSYEQYF | TGCGCCAGCAGCTTGGTACCACAGAACTCCTACGAGCAGTACTTC | . | TRBJ2-7 | TRBV5-1
CASRMTALNYGYTF | TGTGCCAGTCGAATGACAGCCCTAAACTATGGCTACACCTTC | . | TRBJ1-2 | TRBV2
CASSVSLSAGGYNEQFF | TGTGCCAGCAGCGTGTCCCTCTCGGCGGGGGGCTACAATGAGCAGTTCTTC | TRBD2 | TRBJ2-1 | TRBV9
CASSFSSSYTGELFF | TGCGCCAGCAGCTTCTCTAGCAGTTACACCGGGGAGCTGTTTTTT | . | TRBJ2-2 | TRBV5-1
CASTRTSGNEQYF | TGTGCCAGCACCCGGACTAGCGGGAACGAGCAGTACTTC | TRBD2 | TRBJ2-7 | TRBV6-1
CASTMGTGATDTQYF | TGTGCCAGCACCATGGGGACAGGGGCGACAGATACGCAGTATTTT | TRBD1 | TRBJ2-3 | TRBV7-9
CASSPLPNSGNTIYF | TGTGCCAGCAGCCCCCTACCCAACTCTGGAAACACCATATATTTT | . | TRBJ1-3 | TRBV7-7
CASSLAYLPGLAGGTYEQYF | TGCGCCAGCAGCTTGGCCTACTTACCGGGACTAGCGGGTGGGACCTACGAGCAGTACTTC | TRBD2 | TRBJ2-7 | TRBV5-1
CASTLHAGGTEAFF | TGTGCCAGCACCCTACATGCAGGGGGCACTGAAGCTTTCTTT | TRBD1 | TRBJ1-1 | TRBV6-1
CASSLPGTGGSEQYF | TGCGCCAGCAGCCTTCCTGGGACAGGGGGTAGCGAGCAGTACTTC | TRBD1 | TRBJ2-7 | TRBV5-1
CASNTENTEAFF | TGTGCCAGCAATACAGAGAACACTGAAGCTTTCTTT | . | TRBJ1-1 | TRBV6-5
CASSSGQGISGNTIYF | TGTGCCAGCAGCTCGGGACAGGGTATCTCTGGAAACACCATATATTTT | TRBD1 | TRBJ1-3 | TRBV7-9
CASSARTAYSPLHF | TGTGCCAGCAGCGCCCGGACAGCTTATTCACCCCTCCACTTT | . | TRBJ1-6 | TRBV9
CASSLGGGAEKLFF | TGCGCCAGCAGCTTAGGAGGGGGCGCGGAAAAACTGTTTTTT | TRBD1 | TRBJ1-4 | TRBV5-1
CASSGTGLTKNIQYF | TGTGCCAGCAGTGGGACAGGGTTGACCAAAAACATTCAGTACTTC | TRBD1 | TRBJ2-4 | TRBV2
CASSFFRTRGYSPLHF | TGTGCCAGCAGCTTTTTTCGTACCAGGGGGTATTCACCCCTCCACTTT | TRBD1 | TRBJ1-6 | TRBV5-4
CASSFERGRNTIYF | TGTGCCAGCAGCTTCGAAAGGGGGCGAAACACCATATATTTT | TRBD1 | TRBJ1-3 | TRBV7-9
CASSIGGGTDTQYF | TGTGCCAGCAGTATTGGGGGCGGCACAGATACGCAGTATTTT | . | TRBJ2-3 | TRBV6-1
CASSEKPRPGSRDTIYF | TGTGCCAGCAGTGAAAAGCCTCGACCGGGATCGAGGGACACCATATATTTT | . | TRBJ1-3 | TRBV5-4
CASSPGTLGNTIYF | TGTGCCAGCAGCCCCGGGACTCTAGGAAACACCATATATTTT | . | TRBJ1-3 | TRBV5-6
CASSVRGGFQETQYF | TGCGCCAGCAGTGTGCGGGGGGGATTCCAAGAGACCCAGTACTTC | TRBD2 | TRBJ2-5 | TRBV10-2
CASSRGGTVHSPLHF | TGTGCCAGCAGTCGAGGCGGGACAGTACATTCACCCCTCCACTTT | TRBD1 | TRBJ1-6 | TRBV5-5
CASTPQGLAGVTTDTQYF | TGTGCCAGCACCCCACAGGGACTAGCGGGAGTGACCACAGATACGCAGTATTTT | TRBD2 | TRBJ2-3 | TRBV9
CASSSISDYGYTF | TGTGCCAGCAGTTCGATCAGTGACTATGGCTACACCTTC | . | TRBJ1-2 | TRBV6-5
CASSFNSPGQGSYEQYF | TGTGCCAGCAGCTTTAATTCCCCGGGACAGGGCTCCTACGAGCAGTACTTC | TRBD1 | TRBJ2-7 | TRBV7-2
CASSLWPQNSGNTIYF | TGTGCCAGCAGTTTATGGCCACAGAACTCTGGAAACACCATATATTTT | . | TRBJ1-3 | TRBV28
CASSLGTGAYGYTF | TGTGCCAGCAGCTTAGGGACAGGGGCCTATGGCTACACCTTC | TRBD1 | TRBJ1-2 | TRBV7-8